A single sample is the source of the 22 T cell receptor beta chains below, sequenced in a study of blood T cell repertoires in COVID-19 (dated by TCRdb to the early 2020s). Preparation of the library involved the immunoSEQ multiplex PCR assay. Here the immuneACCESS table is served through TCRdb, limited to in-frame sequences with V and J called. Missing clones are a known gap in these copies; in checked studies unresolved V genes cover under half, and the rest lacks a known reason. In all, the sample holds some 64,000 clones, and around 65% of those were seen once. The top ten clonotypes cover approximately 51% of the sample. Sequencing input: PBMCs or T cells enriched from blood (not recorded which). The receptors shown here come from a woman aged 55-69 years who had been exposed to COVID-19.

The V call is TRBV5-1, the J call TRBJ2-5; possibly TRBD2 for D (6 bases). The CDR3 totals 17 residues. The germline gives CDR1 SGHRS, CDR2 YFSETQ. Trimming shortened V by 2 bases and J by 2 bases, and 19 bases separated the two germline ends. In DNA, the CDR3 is TGCGCCAGCAGCTTAAACCCTGGGGCGGCGGGGCAAGAGACCCAGTACTTC. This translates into CASSLNPGAAGQETQYF.

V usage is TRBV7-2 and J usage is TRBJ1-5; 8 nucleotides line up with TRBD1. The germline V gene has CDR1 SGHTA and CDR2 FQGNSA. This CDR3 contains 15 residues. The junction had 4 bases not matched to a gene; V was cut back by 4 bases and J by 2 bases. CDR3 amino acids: CASSSQQGGNQPQHF. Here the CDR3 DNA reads TGTGCCAGCAGCTCGCAACAGGGGGGCAATCAGCCCCAGCATTTT.

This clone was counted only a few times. DNA of the CDR3: TGCGCCAGCAGACCCTCTCGCGGGGGGCCCGCCGGGGAGCTGTTTTTT. It yields the protein CASRPSRGGPAGELFF. The chain uses TRBV5-1 and TRBJ2-2, with 8 bases aligning to TRBD2. The germline V gene encodes CDR1 SGHRS and CDR2 YFSETQ. There are 16 residues in the CDR3. Unmatched junction bases numbered 12, after V lost 5 bases and J lost 6 bases.

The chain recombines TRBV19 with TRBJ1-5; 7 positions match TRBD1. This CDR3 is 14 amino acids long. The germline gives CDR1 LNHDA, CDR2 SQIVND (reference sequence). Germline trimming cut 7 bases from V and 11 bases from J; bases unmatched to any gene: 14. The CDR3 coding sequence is TGTGCCAGTAAAAGACAGGGTGACGCAAAGGCCCAGCATTTT. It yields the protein CASKRQGDAKAQHF.

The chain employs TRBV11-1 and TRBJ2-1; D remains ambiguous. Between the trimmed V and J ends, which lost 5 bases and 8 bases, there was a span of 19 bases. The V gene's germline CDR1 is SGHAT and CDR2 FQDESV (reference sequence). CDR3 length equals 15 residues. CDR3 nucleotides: TGTGCCAGCAGCCCCTTCTCGGTTAACGTCGATGAGCAGTTCTTC. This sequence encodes CASSPFSVNVDEQFF. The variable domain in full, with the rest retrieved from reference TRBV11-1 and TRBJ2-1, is EAEVAQSPRYKITEKSQAVAFWCDPISGHATLYWYRQILGQGPELLVQFQDESVVDDSQLPKDRFSAERLKGVDSTLKIQPAELGDSAMYLCASSPFSVNVDEQFFGPGTRLTVL.

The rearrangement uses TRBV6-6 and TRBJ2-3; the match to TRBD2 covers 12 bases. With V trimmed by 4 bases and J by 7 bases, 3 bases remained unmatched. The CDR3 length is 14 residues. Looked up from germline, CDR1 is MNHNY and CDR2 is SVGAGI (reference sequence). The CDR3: CASSSSGGANTQYF. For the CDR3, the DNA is TGTGCCAGCAGTTCTAGCGGGGGGGCAAATACGCAGTATTTT.

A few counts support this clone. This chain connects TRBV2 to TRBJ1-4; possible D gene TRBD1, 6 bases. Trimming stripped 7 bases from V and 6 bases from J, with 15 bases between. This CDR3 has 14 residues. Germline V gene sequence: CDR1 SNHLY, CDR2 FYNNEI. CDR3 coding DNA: TGTGCCAGCACCGAGAGAGGGGGAGATGAAAAACTGTTTTTT. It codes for CASTERGGDEKLFF.

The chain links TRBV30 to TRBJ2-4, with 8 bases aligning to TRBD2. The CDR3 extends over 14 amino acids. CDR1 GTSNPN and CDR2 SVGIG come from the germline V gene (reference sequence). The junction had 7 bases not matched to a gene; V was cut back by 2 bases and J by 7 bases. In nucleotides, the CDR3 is TGTGCCTGGAGTACGGGAGGGACTGGGAACATTCAGTACTTC. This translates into CAWSTGGTGNIQYF.

The DNA of the CDR3 is TGTGCCAGCACCACCGATCAGGGAGGAGTTGAAAAACTGTTTTTT. It yields the protein CASTTDQGGVEKLFF. The chain carries TRBV28 and TRBJ1-4; tentatively, D is TRBD1 (5 bases). Germline V lookup: CDR1 MDHEN, CDR2 SYDVKM. This CDR3 has 15 residues. The V and J ends lost 7 bases and 7 bases respectively, with 19 bases between them.

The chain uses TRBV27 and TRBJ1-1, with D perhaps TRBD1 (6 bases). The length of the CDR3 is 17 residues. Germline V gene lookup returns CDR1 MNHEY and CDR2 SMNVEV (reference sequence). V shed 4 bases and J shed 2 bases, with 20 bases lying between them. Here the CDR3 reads CASSYYRALNLNTEAFF. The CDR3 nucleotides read TGTGCCAGCAGTTACTACAGGGCCCTAAATCTTAACACTGAAGCTTTCTTT.

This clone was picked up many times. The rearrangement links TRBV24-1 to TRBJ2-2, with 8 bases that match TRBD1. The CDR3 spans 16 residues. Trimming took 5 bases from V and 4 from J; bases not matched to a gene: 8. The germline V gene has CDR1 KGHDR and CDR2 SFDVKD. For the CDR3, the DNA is TGTGCCACCAGTGTCCCTGGACAGGGTAGCACCGGGGAGCTGTTTTTT. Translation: CATSVPGQGSTGELFF.

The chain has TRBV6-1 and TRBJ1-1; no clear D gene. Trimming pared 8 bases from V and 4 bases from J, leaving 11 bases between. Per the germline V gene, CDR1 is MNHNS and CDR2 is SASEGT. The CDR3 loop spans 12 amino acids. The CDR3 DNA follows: TGTGCCAGCGGTTATGGGAGCACTGAAGCTTTCTTT. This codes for CASGYGSTEAFF.

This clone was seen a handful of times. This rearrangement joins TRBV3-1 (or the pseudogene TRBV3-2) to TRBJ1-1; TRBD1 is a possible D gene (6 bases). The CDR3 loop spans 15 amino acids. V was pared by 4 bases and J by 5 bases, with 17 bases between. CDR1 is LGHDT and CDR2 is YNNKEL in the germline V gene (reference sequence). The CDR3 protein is CASSPGGRAWTEAFF. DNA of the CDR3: TGTGCCAGCAGCCCCGGGGGGCGAGCGTGGACTGAAGCTTTCTTT.

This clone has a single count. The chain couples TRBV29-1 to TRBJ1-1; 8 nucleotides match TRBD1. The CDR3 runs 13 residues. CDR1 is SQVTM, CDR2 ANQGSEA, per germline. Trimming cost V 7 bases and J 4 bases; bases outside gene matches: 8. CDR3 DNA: TGCAGCGCAAACAGGGGGTCAGGCACTGAAGCTTTCTTT. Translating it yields CSANRGSGTEAFF.

CDR3 in DNA: TGTGCCAGCAGTTCCACACTCGACCCCAGGAATGTTTATAGCAATCAGCCCCAGCATTTT. Its protein product is CASSSTLDPRNVYSNQPQHF. The rearrangement joins TRBV28 to TRBJ1-5; D uncertain. Germline V CDR1 and CDR2: MDHEN, SYDVKM. Between the trimmed V and J ends, which lost 4 bases and 0 bases, there was a span of 25 bases. The CDR3 contains 20 residues.

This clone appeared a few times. Here the CDR3 DNA reads TGTGCCAGCAGTGAACTTTGGGCATATGAAGCTTTCTTT. It codes for CASSELWAYEAFF. The chain recombines TRBV6-1 with TRBJ1-1, with D uncertain. V lost 2 bases and J lost 7, with 11 bases in between. CDR3 size: 13 residues. Germline V gives CDR1 MNHNS, CDR2 SASEGT.

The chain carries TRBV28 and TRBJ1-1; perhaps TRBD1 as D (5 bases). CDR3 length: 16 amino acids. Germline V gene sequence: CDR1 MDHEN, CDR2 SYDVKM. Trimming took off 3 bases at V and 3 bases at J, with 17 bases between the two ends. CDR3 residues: CASSLPDIGLDTEAFF. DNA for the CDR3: TGTGCCAGCAGTTTGCCGGACATAGGCTTGGACACTGAAGCTTTCTTT.

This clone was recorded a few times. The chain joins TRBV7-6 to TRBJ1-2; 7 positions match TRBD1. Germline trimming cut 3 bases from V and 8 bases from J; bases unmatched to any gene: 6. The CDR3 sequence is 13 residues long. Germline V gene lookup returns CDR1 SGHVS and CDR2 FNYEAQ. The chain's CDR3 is CASSLRGQEGYTF. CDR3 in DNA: TGTGCCAGCAGCTTGAGGGGGCAAGAAGGCTACACCTTC.

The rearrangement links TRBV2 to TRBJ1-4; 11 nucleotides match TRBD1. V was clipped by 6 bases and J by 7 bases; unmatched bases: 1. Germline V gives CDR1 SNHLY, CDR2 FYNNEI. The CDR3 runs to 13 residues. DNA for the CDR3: TGTGCCAGCAGCGGGACAGGGGGTGAAAAACTGTTTTTT. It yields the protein CASSGTGGEKLFF.

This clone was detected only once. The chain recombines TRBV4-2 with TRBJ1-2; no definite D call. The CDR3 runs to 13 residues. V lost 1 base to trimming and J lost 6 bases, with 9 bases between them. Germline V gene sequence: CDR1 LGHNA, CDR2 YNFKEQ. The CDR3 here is CASSQAEVDGYTF. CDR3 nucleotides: TGTGCCAGCAGCCAAGCAGAGGTTGATGGCTACACCTTC.

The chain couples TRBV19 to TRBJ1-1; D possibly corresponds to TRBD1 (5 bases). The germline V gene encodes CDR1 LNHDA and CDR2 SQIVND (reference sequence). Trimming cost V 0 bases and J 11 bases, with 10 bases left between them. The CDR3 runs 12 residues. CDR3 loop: CASSIEGARAFF. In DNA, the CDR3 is TGTGCCAGTAGTATAGAAGGGGCGCGGGCTTTCTTT.

DNA for the CDR3: TGTGCCAGCAGTGAACTCAGCGGGAGAAGCACAGATACGCAGTATTTT. It is translated as CASSELSGRSTDTQYF. The chain joins TRBV2 to TRBJ2-3, with 8 nucleotides matching TRBD2. Germline V CDR1 and CDR2: SNHLY, FYNNEI. V dropped 2 bases and J dropped 0; count of bases not matched to a gene: 4. The CDR3 spans 16 residues.